This section outlines one TCR beta chain sequence together with its context. This CDR3 has 15 amino acids. Germline-derived CDR1 and CDR2 are SNHLY and FYNNEI. Trimming removed 6 bases from V and 4 bases from J; junction bases left unmatched: 11. Both 60 Vbeta primers and 13 Jbeta primers went into the PCR. Clones were sequenced by immunoSEQ multiplex PCR, and TCRdb holds only the in-frame ones, with some missing. The sample carries more than 100,000 clones, around 75% recorded once. The data originate from a study of cytomegalovirus exposure and HLA in healthy donors. This chain uses TRBV2 with TRBJ1-2, with 7 positions matching TRBD1. Material: PBMCs. This receptor was obtained from a man between 25 and 39 years old in good health and CMV-seronegative. CDR3 in amino acids: CASSQTTGVSYGYTF. CDR3 DNA: TGTGCCAGCAGCCAGACCACAGGGGTCTCCTATGGCTACACCTTC.